This TCR beta chain originates from a study of graft-versus-host responses after intestinal transplantation. Notes on the study in general: The authors found GvH clones in recipient marrow, some appearing first in ileum or blood. In patients with graft-donor T cell macrochimerism, allograft graft-versus-host to host-versus-graft clonal ratios were high.

CDR3 length: 14 amino acids. Unmatched junction bases numbered 2, after V lost 2 bases and J lost 2 bases. CDR1 SQVTM and CDR2 ANQGSEA come from the germline V gene. Libraries were prepared by immunoSEQ multiplex PCR; TCRdb keeps only in-frame clonotypes and omits some of them. The table records over 55,000 clones, about 80% of them present only once. Concerning this clone: What it recognizes is unknown.

V and J are TRBV29-1 and TRBJ1-5, with 8 bases aligning to TRBD1. This sequence was found in a human donor who was the organ donor for an intestinal transplant. The material sequenced was unstimulated CD4+ T cells sorted from spleen or lymph node cells, taken before transplant. CDR3 sequence (DNA): TGCAGCGTTGAACAGGGACAGGGCAATCAGCCCCAGCATTTT. This translates into CSVEQGQGNQPQHF.